Included here is one TCR beta chain sequence, with context. Patients from Seattle were sampled longitudinally, starting during active infection. Trimming shortened V by 3 bases and J by 5 bases, and 10 bases separated the two germline ends. Germline V lookup: CDR1 SEHNR, CDR2 FQNEAQ (reference sequence). The CDR3 is 13 amino acids. These data originate in a study of blood T cell repertoires in COVID-19. The overall study: Material from acute and convalescent COVID-19 was sourced from the United States, Italy and Spain.

Measured with immunoSEQ multiplex PCR; TCRdb has only the in-frame clones, and not every one. The data show about 180,000 clones, 80% to 90% seen once. The sequencing input was peripheral blood. The V gene is TRBV7-9, the J gene TRBJ1-1; D remains ambiguous. This clonotype was sampled from a woman older than 75 with COVID-19, enrolled during active disease. CDR3 in amino acids: CASSFFEGTEAFF. The CDR3 DNA reads as TGTGCCAGCAGCTTTTTCGAGGGAACTGAAGCTTTCTTT.